Listed below are T cell receptor beta chains from one sample, sequenced in a study of blood T cell repertoires in COVID-19. The protocol was immunoSEQ multiplex PCR, while the TCRdb copy is restricted to in-frame clones and leaves out a portion. The data show roughly 49,000 clones, with around 83% seen just once and about 1.6% held by the top ten. Sample: peripheral blood. These receptors were collected from a man aged 50 to 59 with acute or convalescent COVID-19. Each CDR3 is given with its conserved first and last residue. Each record gives: clone size, V gene, D gene, J gene, CDR3 length, CDR3 DNA, CDR3 protein. D genes are given only for firm matches. Expanded clones are given a class, and other clones once, few, many or no size at all.

>few|TRBV7-2|TRBD2|TRBJ2-4|17
TGTGCCAGCAGCCCCAAAGGGACTAGCGGGGGTAAAAACATTCAGTACTTC
CASSPKGTSGGKNIQYF
>NA|TRBV19|TRBD1|TRBJ1-5|17
TGTGCCAGTAGTAAATCAACGACAGGGGAAAGAAGTCAGCCCCAGCATTTT
CASSKSTTGERSQPQHF
>NA|TRBV5-6|NA|TRBJ2-1|16
TGTGCCAGCAGCCGAAAACCCTCCGGCTCCTACAATGAGCAGTTCTTC
CASSRKPSGSYNEQFF
>NA|TRBV10-3|TRBD1|TRBJ2-7|13
TGTGCCATCAGTTCCCAGGGGGCCTACGAGCAGTACTTC
CAISSQGAYEQYF
>NA|TRBV5-4|TRBD1|TRBJ1-6|14
TGTGCCAGCAGCCCCCGACAGGGGAATTCACCCCTCCACTTT
CASSPRQGNSPLHF
>NA|TRBV2|NA|TRBJ1-5|15
TGTGCCAGCACAGTGGTCAGGGTCGTCAATCAGCCCCAGCATTTT
CASTVVRVVNQPQHF
>once|TRBV6-2/TRBV6-3|NA|TRBJ1-6|16
TGTGCCAGCAGTCGAACGGGGAGCTCCTATAATTCACCCCTCCACTTT
CASSRTGSSYNSPLHF
>NA|TRBV11-2|NA|TRBJ1-2|16
TGTGCCAGCAGCCTAGGAGGGACAATGGGCTACTATGGCTACACCTTC
CASSLGGTMGYYGYTF
>NA|TRBV11-3|NA|TRBJ2-5|15
TGTGCCAGCAGCTTGGGGGGTTCCCCGCAAGAGACCCAGTACTTC
CASSLGGSPQETQYF
>few|TRBV10-3|NA|TRBJ2-3|12
TGTGCCATCAGTCCGGACTCAAGAACGCAGTATTTT
CAISPDSRTQYF
>once|TRBV2|NA|TRBJ1-6|17
TGTGCCAGCAGCGCAAATGGGGGGAGCTCCTATAATTCACCCCTCCACTTT
CASSANGGSSYNSPLHF
>NA|TRBV7-2|TRBD1|TRBJ2-7|14
TGTGCCAGCAGCTTAGCTGGACAGGTCGACGAGCAGTACTTC
CASSLAGQVDEQYF
>NA|TRBV5-6|TRBD1|TRBJ1-6|18
TGTGCCAGCAGCCCGGGACAGGGGGCCCCCCGATATAATTCACCCCTCCACTTT
CASSPGQGAPRYNSPLHF
>NA|TRBV18|TRBD1|TRBJ1-4|17
TGTGCCAGCTCGCCCAGGACAGGGGATGCAACTAATGAAAAACTGTTTTTT
CASSPRTGDATNEKLFF